Below, 8 T cell receptor beta chains from the same sample are listed, as sequenced in a study of blood T cell repertoires in COVID-19 (dated by TCRdb to 2018 to 2020). The library was generated by the immunoSEQ multiplex PCR assay. This immuneACCESS table, as held by TCRdb, lists in-frame sequences with V and J called but not all clones. Of the missing ones, under half trace to an unresolved V gene in checked studies; the others have no known cause. The sample table holds roughly 70,000 clones, of which about 82% were seen once. Together, the top ten hold 9% to 10% of the sample. The specimen sequenced was peripheral blood. Receptors originate from a human donor in a cohort sampled during active COVID-19.

This clone came up once. V and J are TRBV5-4 and TRBJ2-3; D may be TRBD1 (5 bases). Looked up from germline, CDR1 is SGHNT and CDR2 is YYREEE (reference sequence). CDR3 length: 14 amino acids. V was trimmed by 3 bases and J by 0 bases, leaving 8 bases between them. The CDR3 sequence: CASSSRQSTDTQYF. CDR3 coding DNA: TGTGCCAGCAGCTCCCGACAGAGCACAGATACGCAGTATTTT.

V and J are TRBV4-3 and TRBJ2-4; 7 bases map to TRBD1. Per the germline V gene, CDR1 is LGHNA and CDR2 is YSLEER. J lost 5 bases, V lost 5 bases, and 3 bases had no gene match. CDR3 length equals 13 residues. CDR3 region: CASSVTGENIQYF. Here the CDR3 DNA reads TGCGCCAGCAGCGTAACAGGGGAAAACATTCAGTACTTC.

The chain employs TRBV27 and TRBJ2-1; possibly TRBD2 for D (6 bases). The CDR3 contains 16 residues. Germline CDR1 is MNHEY and CDR2 is SMNVEV (reference sequence). Trimming removed 3 bases from V and 7 bases from J, with 19 bases in between. CDR3: CASSFYGGMNGNEQFF. CDR3 in DNA: TGTGCCAGCAGTTTTTATGGCGGGATGAATGGGAATGAGCAGTTCTTC.

V and J are TRBV2 and TRBJ1-1, with D possibly matching TRBD1 (5 bases). V lost 1 base, J lost 3 bases, and 9 bases lay in between. Germline V lookup: CDR1 SNHLY, CDR2 FYNNEI. The CDR3 has 14 residues. CDR3: CASSEEGRYTEAFF. CDR3 coding DNA: TGTGCCAGCAGTGAAGAGGGGCGATACACTGAAGCTTTCTTT.

The chain is built from TRBV7-9 and TRBJ2-7, with D perhaps matching TRBD2 (7 bases). CDR3 length: 15 amino acids. V gave up 5 bases and J gave up 5 bases, with 19 bases separating them. CDR1 is SEHNR, CDR2 FQNEAQ, per germline (reference sequence). The CDR3 here is CASSGGGGPGNEQYF. CDR3 sequence (DNA): TGTGCCAGCAGCGGAGGCGGGGGCCCGGGGAACGAGCAGTACTTC.

The genes are TRBV2 and TRBJ2-1; 7 bases line up with TRBD2. Germline V CDR1 and CDR2: SNHLY, FYNNEI. Losses at the gene ends were 7 bases for V and 6 bases for J; bases not matched to a gene: 9. The CDR3 loop spans 14 amino acids. CDR3 amino acids: CASTTGGPPNEQFF. CDR3 DNA: TGTGCCAGCACTACGGGAGGCCCCCCCAATGAGCAGTTCTTC.

This clone came up a few times. J is TRBJ1-2 and V is TRBV4-1, with D hard to call. The V end lost 1 base, the J end lost 1 base, and 13 bases lay between the germline ends. The CDR3 covers 16 residues. Germline CDR1 and CDR2: MGHRA and YSYEKL. The CDR3 loop reads CASSQAANEFNYGYTF. As DNA, the CDR3 is TGCGCCAGCAGCCAAGCAGCGAATGAGTTTAACTATGGCTACACCTTC.

The rearrangement joins TRBV28 to TRBJ2-7, with TRBD2 identical over 12 bases. V lost 3 bases and J lost 7; bases outside the gene matches: 19. The CDR3 totals 19 residues. Germline V CDR1 and CDR2: MDHEN, SYDVKM. The CDR3 sequence: CASSFSASGRASVVDEQYF. CDR3 sequence (DNA): TGTGCCAGCAGTTTTAGCGCTAGCGGGAGGGCCAGTGTAGTGGATGAGCAGTACTTC.